Following are 15 T cell receptor beta chains from one sample sequenced in a study of memory CD4+ T cells and cytomegalovirus serostatus. Method: immunoSEQ multiplex PCR; TCRdb's copy keeps in-frame clones and lacks some. The profile shows some 39,000 clones, 70% to 80% of them singletons. The sort gate was single viable CD3+CD4+CD8-CD45RO+ cells for memory CD4+ T cells. The sequenced sample was memory CD4+ T cells from blood. Receptors originate from an adult in good health and CMV-seronegative.

This clone showed up just once. The gene calls are TRBV18 and TRBJ1-1; 7 bases agree with TRBD1. The length of the CDR3 is 15 residues. Trimming cost V 4 bases and J 3 bases; bases outside gene matches: 8. Germline V gene sequence: CDR1 KGHSH, CDR2 LQKENI. The CDR3 is CASSLNRGRYTEAFF. The CDR3 bases are TGTGCCAGCTCACTTAACAGGGGTCGGTACACTGAAGCTTTCTTT.

This clone has only a few counts. This chain connects TRBV19 to TRBJ1-6; no clear D gene. This CDR3 comprises 15 residues. The V gene lost 5 bases and the J gene lost 0 bases, with 8 bases spanning the gap. Germline CDR1 LNHDA, CDR2 SQIVND (reference sequence). Written as DNA, the CDR3 is TGTGCCAGTAGTGAAGCGAGCTCCTATAATTCACCCCTCCACTTT. Its translation is CASSEASSYNSPLHF.

This chain uses TRBV12-5 with TRBJ1-3; D possibly corresponds to TRBD1 (6 bases). Trimming pared 6 bases from V and 1 base from J, leaving 7 bases between. Germline assignment: CDR1 LGHNT and CDR2 FRNRAP. The CDR3 covers 13 residues. This CDR3 reads CASGDSSGNTIYF. The DNA of the CDR3 is TGTGCTAGTGGGGACAGTTCTGGAAACACCATATATTTT.

The V and J genes are TRBV6-5 and TRBJ2-2; D not resolved. Looked up from germline, CDR1 is MNHEY and CDR2 is SVGAGI. CDR3 length equals 13 residues. The V gene lost 4 bases and the J gene lost 0 bases, with 3 bases spanning the gap. CDR3 DNA sequence: TGTGCCAGCAGTTCATCGAACACCGGGGAGCTGTTTTTT. Translated, it gives CASSSSNTGELFF.

About this clone: Distinct nucleotide sequences in the sample also encode this CDR3. V is TRBV7-9 and J is TRBJ2-2, with D perhaps matching TRBD1 or TRBD2 (5 bases each). This CDR3 has 15 amino acids. Germline CDR1 is SEHNR and CDR2 is FQNEAQ (reference sequence). Trimming pared 6 bases from V and 1 base from J, leaving 12 bases between. CDR3 protein: CASRPGTGNTGELFF. The CDR3 nucleotides read TGTGCCAGCAGACCAGGGACGGGGAACACCGGGGAGCTGTTTTTT. Full variable domain (outside the CDR3, taken from reference TRBV7-9 and TRBJ2-2): DTGVSQNPRHKITKRGQNVTFRCDPISEHNRLYWYRQTLGQGPEFLTYFQNEAQLEKSRLLSDRFSAERPKGSFSTLEIQRTEQGDSAMYLCASRPGTGNTGELFFGEGSRLTVL.

The chain joins TRBV6-5 to TRBJ1-1; D gene uncertain. The CDR3 runs 14 residues. In germline, CDR1 is MNHEY, CDR2 SVGAGI. The V gene lost 0 bases and the J gene lost 7 bases, with 12 bases spanning the gap. DNA of the CDR3: TGTGCCAGCAGTTACTCGGTTATCGGCCGTGAAGCTTTCTTT. Amino acids: CASSYSVIGREAFF.

The V and J genes are TRBV7-9 and TRBJ2-5; D remains unclear. V was trimmed by 5 bases and J by 5 bases, leaving 15 bases between them. CDR3 length: 14 residues. Per germline, CDR1 SEHNR and CDR2 FQNEAQ (reference sequence). The CDR3 here is CASSPRSYGETQYF. CDR3 nucleotides: TGTGCCAGCAGCCCGAGGTCCTATGGGGAGACCCAGTACTTC.

As for this clone: Compared with germline, one end of the junction differs, possibly owing to a read error. The chain uses TRBV2 and TRBJ2-3; 8 nucleotides align to TRBD2. The CDR3 length is 14 residues. Germline assignment: CDR1 SNHLY and CDR2 FYNNEI. The CDR3 here is CANSQTSGTDTQYF. Here the CDR3 DNA reads TGTGCCAACAGTCAGACTAGCGGCACAGATACGCAGTATTTT.

The chain links TRBV5-1 to TRBJ1-1; weak D call: TRBD1 (6 bases). Germline CDR1 and CDR2: SGHRS and YFSETQ. The CDR3 has 14 amino acids. V gave up 2 bases and J gave up 10 bases, with 18 bases separating them. DNA for the CDR3: TGCGCCAGCAGCTTCACAGGGTTGGAGGATGGAGCTTTCTTT. Translating gives CASSFTGLEDGAFF.

The genes are TRBV10-3 and TRBJ2-3, with D uncertain. CDR3 length: 13 residues. V shed 8 bases and J shed 2 bases, with 11 bases lying between them. Germline CDR1 and CDR2: ENHRY and SYGVKD. Written as DNA, the CDR3 is TGTGCCATCGGGCCAGCGATCACAGATACGCAGTATTTT. It encodes CAIGPAITDTQYF.

The chain couples TRBV7-2 to TRBJ1-4; D not resolved. The CDR3 runs to 14 residues. Germline V CDR1 and CDR2: SGHTA, FQGNSA. The V end lost 4 bases, the J end lost 5 bases, and 11 bases lay between the germline ends. CDR3 amino acids: CASSSRPSNEKLFF. The CDR3 region has the DNA TGTGCCAGCAGCTCCCGACCGTCAAATGAAAAACTGTTTTTT. Variable domain in full (rest from reference TRBV7-2 and TRBJ1-4): GAGVSQSPSNKVTEKGKDVELRCDPISGHTALYWYRQSLGQGLEFLIYFQGNSAPDKSGLPSDRFSAERTGGSVSTLTIQRTQQEDSAVYLCASSSRPSNEKLFFGSGTQLSVL.

The rearrangement links TRBV30 to TRBJ2-3, with a tentative D call TRBD1 (5 bases). The CDR3 extends over 12 amino acids. V gave up 2 bases and J gave up 6 bases, with 9 bases separating them. Per germline, CDR1 GTSNPN and CDR2 SVGIG (reference sequence). The CDR3 spells CAWSHKGDTQYF. Written as DNA, the CDR3 is TGTGCCTGGAGTCATAAGGGGGATACGCAGTATTTT.

Regarding this clone: An end of the junction does not agree with germline; a read error may underlie this. The V and J genes are TRBV7-7 and TRBJ2-2; D not resolved. Looked up from germline, CDR1 is SSHAT and CDR2 is FNYEAQ (reference sequence). The CDR3 length is 13 residues. As DNA, the CDR3 is TGTGCTAGCAGCTTTCAGTTCACCGGGGAGCTGTTTTTT. Its protein product is CASSFQFTGELFF.

The V and J genes are TRBV21-1 and TRBJ2-5; the table's D call TRBD1 went unverified against the DNA. TRBV21-1 is shown as a pseudogene. The CDR3 is 16 residues long. The DNA for the CDR3 is TGTGCCAGCAGACGACTATTACAGGGGGCCGTCGAGACCCAGTACTTC. Its translation: CASRRLLQGAVETQYF.

The genes are TRBV18 and TRBJ2-5; D ambiguous. Trimming cost V 3 bases and J 1 base, with 9 bases left between them. CDR1 and CDR2 from the germline V gene are KGHSH and LQKENI. The CDR3 spans 14 residues. The CDR3 nucleotides read TGTGCCAGCTCACCTTCGGCAGTCCAAGAGACCCAGTACTTC. Translating gives CASSPSAVQETQYF.